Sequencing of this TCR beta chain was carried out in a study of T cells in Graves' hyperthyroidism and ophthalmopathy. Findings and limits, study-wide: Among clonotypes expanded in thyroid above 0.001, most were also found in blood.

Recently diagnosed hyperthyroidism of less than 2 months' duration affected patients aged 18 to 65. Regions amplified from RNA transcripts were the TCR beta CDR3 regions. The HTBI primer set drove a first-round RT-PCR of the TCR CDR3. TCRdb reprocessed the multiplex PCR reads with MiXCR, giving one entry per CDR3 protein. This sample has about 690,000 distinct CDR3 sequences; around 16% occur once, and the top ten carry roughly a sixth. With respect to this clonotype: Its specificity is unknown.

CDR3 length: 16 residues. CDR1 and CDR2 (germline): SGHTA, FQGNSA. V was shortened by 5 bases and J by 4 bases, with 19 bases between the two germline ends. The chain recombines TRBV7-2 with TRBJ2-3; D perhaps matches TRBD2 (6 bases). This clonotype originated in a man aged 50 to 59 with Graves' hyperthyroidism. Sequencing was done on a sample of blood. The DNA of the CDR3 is TGTGCCAGCAGCCCTATTGGGACTCAACCCCCAGATACGCAGTATTTT. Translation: CASSPIGTQPPDTQYF.